This T cell receptor (beta chain) was sequenced for a study of blood T cells in healthy people across ages. Trimming shortened V by 3 bases and J by 0 bases, and 9 bases separated the two germline ends. The germline V gene has CDR1 GTSNPN and CDR2 SVGIG (reference sequence). CDR3 length: 14 residues. This clonotype was counted a single time. What it binds is not known. Regarding the study as a whole: When set beside aged donors, long-lived donors presented more naive CD4+ cells and higher diversity. With naive T cell percentage, TCR beta diversity showed a strong correlation.

Primed by a sample-barcoded 5' primer and a J-beta primer mix, a second PCR proceeded for about 7 to 12 cycles. TCRdb re-called the 5' RACE reads through MiXCR, storing one row per CDR3 protein. Among about a million distinct CDR3 sequences listed, 51% were seen once. Sequenced sample: blood. The TCR originated in an older woman in good health. The chain links TRBV30 to TRBJ2-4; no firm D call. CDR3 in DNA: TGTGCCTGGAGAGCAGTTCTAGCCAAAAACATTCAGTACTTC. As protein: CAWRAVLAKNIQYF.